This is a list of T cell receptor beta chains from one sample in a study of blood T cell repertoires in COVID-19. The repertoire was sequenced with immunoSEQ multiplex PCR; TCRdb's copy has only in-frame clones and lacks some. The data contain a few hundred thousand clones, about 88% of them singletons. Input material: peripheral blood. The receptors originated from a woman between 70 and 85 years old with active or convalescent COVID-19. The CDR3 runs from the conserved cysteine through the conserved F or W. Fields, in order: D gene, V gene, clone size, J gene, CDR3 DNA, CDR3 protein. D genes are given only for firm matches. Expanded clones get a size class; other rows say once, few or many, or leave the size out.

.	TRBV5-8	.	TRBJ2-1	TGTGCCAGCTTCCTGACTAGTTGGAATGAGCAGTTCTTC	CASFLTSWNEQFF
.	TRBV7-2	.	TRBJ2-5	TGTGCCAGCAGCTTACCCGGGGTTGAGACCCAGTACTTC	CASSLPGVETQYF
.	TRBV6-5	.	TRBJ2-5	TGTGCCAGCAGTCACCGGGACAAGGGGGAAGGGACCCAGTACTTC	CASSHRDKGEGTQYF
TRBD1	TRBV19	once	TRBJ2-1	TGTGCCAGTAGTTCCGGGACAGGGTTGGGAACTTGGAATGAGCAGTTCTTC	CASSSGTGLGTWNEQFF
.	TRBV28	.	TRBJ1-4	TGTGCCAGCAGCTTAAGCGAAAAACTGTTTTTT	CASSLSEKLFF
.	TRBV19	.	TRBJ1-5	TGTGCCAGTAGTATTGGGAGGAGTGGCAATCAGCCCCAGCATTTT	CASSIGRSGNQPQHF
TRBD1	TRBV11-2	.	TRBJ1-3	TGTGCCAGCAGCCTCGACAGGGCTGGAAACACCATATATTTT	CASSLDRAGNTIYF
TRBD1	TRBV5-1	.	TRBJ2-1	TGCGCCAGCAGCTCCCGGGACAGAGTCAATGAGCAGTTCTTC	CASSSRDRVNEQFF
.	TRBV24-1	.	TRBJ2-2	TGTGCCACCAGTGATTTAAGCAGGGGCCCGGGCCGGGAGCTGTTTTTT	CATSDLSRGPGRELFF
.	TRBV6-5	.	TRBJ1-2	TGTGCCAGCAGTTACATTGGGCCCGAAGGCTACACCTTC	CASSYIGPEGYTF
.	TRBV7-3	.	TRBJ2-3	TGTGCCAGCAGCTCCGGGGGGCCTGAGACGCAGTATTTT	CASSSGGPETQYF
.	TRBV19	.	TRBJ2-2	TGTGCCAGTAGGAGGGACACCATCACCGGGGAGCTGTTTTTT	CASRRDTITGELFF
.	TRBV2	once	TRBJ1-6	TGTGCCAGCAATCCTACCAGGGTCGATTTTAATACACCCCTCCACTTT	CASNPTRVDFNTPLHF
TRBD1	TRBV5-1	.	TRBJ1-4	TGCGCCAGCAGCACGGACAGGGGTAATGAAAAACTGTTTTTT	CASSTDRGNEKLFF
.	TRBV3-1/TRBV3-2	.	TRBJ2-5	TGTGCCACTAACGCCCGCCACACCCCGGGAGAGACCCAGTACTTC	CATNARHTPGETQYF
TRBD2	TRBV7-2	.	TRBJ2-2	TGTGCCAGCAGCTTAACTAGCGGGGTTCCCACCGGGGAGCTGTTTTTT	CASSLTSGVPTGELFF
.	TRBV18	few	TRBJ1-1	TGTGCCAGCTCACCACCGGCCATCCCCTTGAACACTGAAGCTTTCTTT	CASSPPAIPLNTEAFF
TRBD2	TRBV27	.	TRBJ2-1	TGTGCCAGCAGTTTGCCTAGCGGGGGGACCATCTCCTACAATGAGCAGTTCTTC	CASSLPSGGTISYNEQFF
.	TRBV6-5	.	TRBJ1-1	TGTGCCAGCAGTCCCCGTGACACTGAAGCTTTCTTT	CASSPRDTEAFF
.	TRBV11-3	.	TRBJ2-2	TGTGCCAGCAGCTTACGGCGACAGACCACCGGGGAGCTGTTTTTT	CASSLRRQTTGELFF
.	TRBV5-1	.	TRBJ2-2	TGCGCCAGCAGCTTGTCCAGTGCCTCAACCGGGGAGCTGTTTTTT	CASSLSSASTGELFF
TRBD1	TRBV7-9	.	TRBJ1-2	TGTGCCAGCAGCTTAGGTGGGACAGGGTACCACACCTTC	CASSLGGTGYHTF
.	TRBV2	.	TRBJ1-3	TGTGCCAGCAGTGAGGGGTCAGGGCTTTCTGGAAACACCATATATTTT	CASSEGSGLSGNTIYF
TRBD2	TRBV11-2	.	TRBJ2-3	TGTGCCAGCAGCTCCCAAGCGGGGGGGGCAGATACGCAGTATTTT	CASSSQAGGADTQYF
.	TRBV20-1	.	TRBJ1-1	TGCAGTGCCAGGACTGTTGCTGAAGCTTTCTTT	CSARTVAEAFF
TRBD2	TRBV3-1/TRBV3-2	.	TRBJ2-1	TGTGCCAGCAGCCAAGGCGGGGGAACTTCTTACAATGAGCAGTTCTTC	CASSQGGGTSYNEQFF
.	TRBV19	once	TRBJ2-3	TGTGCCAGTAGTCCCTATGGGGGCTTCACAGATACGCAGTATTTT	CASSPYGGFTDTQYF
.	TRBV19	.	TRBJ1-1	TGTGCCAGTAGTATACCGGACACTGAAGCTTTCTTT	CASSIPDTEAFF
.	TRBV2	.	TRBJ1-1	TGTGCCAGCAGACTAGTGACACAGGAAGCTTTCTTT	CASRLVTQEAFF
.	TRBV6-1	.	TRBJ2-6	TGTGCCAGCAGTGATGAGGTGGGGGCCAACGTCCTGACTTTC	CASSDEVGANVLTF
.	TRBV3-1/TRBV3-2	.	TRBJ2-3	TGTGCCAGCAGCCAATTATCCGGCACAGATACGCAGTATTTT	CASSQLSGTDTQYF
.	TRBV4-3	.	TRBJ1-3	TGCGCCAGCAGCCATACCACCGGTATCTCTGGAAACACCATATATTTT	CASSHTTGISGNTIYF
.	TRBV5-1	.	TRBJ2-7	TGCGCCAGCAGCTTGGATCGGGGAACTAACTACGAGCAGTACTTC	CASSLDRGTNYEQYF
.	TRBV5-6	.	TRBJ2-7	TGTGCCAGCAGCTTATTTACCTCGGGCGAGCAGTACTTC	CASSLFTSGEQYF
.	TRBV7-9	.	TRBJ2-3	TGTGCCAGCAGAACACCCCCAGATACGCAGTATTTT	CASRTPPDTQYF
.	TRBV20-1	.	TRBJ1-2	TGCAGTGCTAGTTCGGGAGTTATTCCGAGTGGCTACACCTTC	CSASSGVIPSGYTF
.	TRBV4-1	.	TRBJ1-5	TGCGCCAGCAGCCAAGAAGCCGGGCCCCAGCATTTT	CASSQEAGPQHF
.	TRBV7-8	.	TRBJ1-1	TGTGCCAGCAGCTTAGAACAGTTCGGATTGAACACTGAAGCTTTCTTT	CASSLEQFGLNTEAFF
.	TRBV29-1	few	TRBJ1-2	TGCAGCGTTTCAGCCAGGAGGGATGGCTACACCTTC	CSVSARRDGYTF
.	TRBV5-1	.	TRBJ2-6	TGCGCCAGTGAACAGGTCTCTGGGGCCAACGTCCTGACTTTC	CASEQVSGANVLTF
TRBD2	TRBV5-1	.	TRBJ2-3	TGCGCCAGCAGCTCCCGGACTAGCGGGGGGATAGATACGCAGTATTTT	CASSSRTSGGIDTQYF
TRBD2	TRBV5-4	.	TRBJ2-7	TGTGCCAGCAGCGCTCAGGGAGGGCCCTACGAGCAGTACTTC	CASSAQGGPYEQYF
.	TRBV18	.	TRBJ1-3	TGTGCCAGCTCACCAACACCCCTCTGGAACACCATATATTTT	CASSPTPLWNTIYF
.	TRBV6-5	.	TRBJ2-2	TGTGCCAGCAGTTACGGGCAGGGCATCACCGGGGAGCTGTTTTTT	CASSYGQGITGELFF
TRBD1	TRBV7-8	.	TRBJ1-2	TGTGCCAGCAGCCGGACAGGGACCTATGGCTACACCTTC	CASSRTGTYGYTF
TRBD1	TRBV5-8	.	TRBJ1-2	TGTGCCAGTACGCGGGACAGGGCCTATGGCTACACCTTC	CASTRDRAYGYTF
.	TRBV5-1	.	TRBJ1-6	TGCGCCAGCAGCACGGGTCCCCCTACAACCTATAATTCACCCCTCCACTTT	CASSTGPPTTYNSPLHF
.	TRBV10-3	once	TRBJ1-1	TGTGCCATACTCGGGGGGGTGAACACTGAAGCTTTCTTT	CAILGGVNTEAFF
.	TRBV6-2/TRBV6-3	.	TRBJ1-4	TGTGCCAGCAGTTACGTCAGGGTGGATGAAAAACTGTTTTTT	CASSYVRVDEKLFF
.	TRBV5-6	.	TRBJ1-1	TGTGCCAGCAGCTTGGGGATAGGGGACACTGAAGCTTTCTTT	CASSLGIGDTEAFF
.	TRBV5-4	.	TRBJ1-5	TGTGCCAGCAGCCTACAGGGTCCCAATCAGCCCCAGCATTTT	CASSLQGPNQPQHF
TRBD1	TRBV5-1	.	TRBJ1-1	TGCGCCAGCAGCATCTACTCCGGGACAGGGGGGACTGTTTTCTTT	CASSIYSGTGGTVFF
.	TRBV23-1	.	TRBJ2-7	TGCGCCAGCAGCCCAGCGACAGGAAGGAGCTACGAGCAGTACTTC	CASSPATGRSYEQYF
.	TRBV21-1	.	TRBJ1-5	TGTGCCAGCAGCTCCAGCGGCGGTAGCAATCAGCCCCAGCATTTT	CASSSSGGSNQPQHF
TRBD1	TRBV5-1	.	TRBJ1-1	TGCGCCAGCAGCTTAAGGGGGCGAGGGGTGAACACTGAAGCTTTCTTT	CASSLRGRGVNTEAFF
TRBD1	TRBV19	.	TRBJ1-3	TGTGCCACCGCGGACAGGCCAAGAAACACCATATATTTT	CATADRPRNTIYF
.	TRBV13	.	TRBJ2-7	TGTGCCAGCAGCTTATCGTCGTTGGGCGGGACAGCGATCTTC	CASSLSSLGGTAIF